This T cell receptor beta chain was identified during a study of blood T cells in healthy people across ages. Germline V gene data show CDR1 as SGDLS and CDR2 as YYNGEE. This CDR3 has 13 residues. Deletions cut 4 bases from V and 8 bases from J, with 12 bases between. The second PCR ran roughly 6 to 11 cycles with a sample-barcoded 5' primer and J-beta primers. Via MiXCR, TCRdb re-called the 5' RACE reads, giving one row per CDR3 protein. The sample yields over 750,000 distinct CDR3 sequences, around 25% seen once. The same sample was also used in a study of T cells of mothers and their children. That publication notes: Researchers put all of the extracted RNA into cDNA synthesis, using approximately 1.5 ug per 15 ul.

The chain has TRBV9 and TRBJ1-4, with D tentatively TRBD1 (6 bases). This TCR came from a boy younger than 18 in good health. Sequencing was carried out using blood. DNA for the CDR3: TGTGCCAGCAGCAGGGGGACATTCGAAAAACTGTTTTTT. Translated: CASSRGTFEKLFF. The full variable domain, its missing parts supplied by reference TRBV9 and TRBJ1-4, is DSGVTQTPKHLITATGQRVTLRCSPRSGDLSVYWYQQSLDQGLQFLIQYYNGEERAKGNILERFSAQQFPDLHSELNLSSLELGDSALYFCASSRGTFEKLFFGSGTQLSVL.